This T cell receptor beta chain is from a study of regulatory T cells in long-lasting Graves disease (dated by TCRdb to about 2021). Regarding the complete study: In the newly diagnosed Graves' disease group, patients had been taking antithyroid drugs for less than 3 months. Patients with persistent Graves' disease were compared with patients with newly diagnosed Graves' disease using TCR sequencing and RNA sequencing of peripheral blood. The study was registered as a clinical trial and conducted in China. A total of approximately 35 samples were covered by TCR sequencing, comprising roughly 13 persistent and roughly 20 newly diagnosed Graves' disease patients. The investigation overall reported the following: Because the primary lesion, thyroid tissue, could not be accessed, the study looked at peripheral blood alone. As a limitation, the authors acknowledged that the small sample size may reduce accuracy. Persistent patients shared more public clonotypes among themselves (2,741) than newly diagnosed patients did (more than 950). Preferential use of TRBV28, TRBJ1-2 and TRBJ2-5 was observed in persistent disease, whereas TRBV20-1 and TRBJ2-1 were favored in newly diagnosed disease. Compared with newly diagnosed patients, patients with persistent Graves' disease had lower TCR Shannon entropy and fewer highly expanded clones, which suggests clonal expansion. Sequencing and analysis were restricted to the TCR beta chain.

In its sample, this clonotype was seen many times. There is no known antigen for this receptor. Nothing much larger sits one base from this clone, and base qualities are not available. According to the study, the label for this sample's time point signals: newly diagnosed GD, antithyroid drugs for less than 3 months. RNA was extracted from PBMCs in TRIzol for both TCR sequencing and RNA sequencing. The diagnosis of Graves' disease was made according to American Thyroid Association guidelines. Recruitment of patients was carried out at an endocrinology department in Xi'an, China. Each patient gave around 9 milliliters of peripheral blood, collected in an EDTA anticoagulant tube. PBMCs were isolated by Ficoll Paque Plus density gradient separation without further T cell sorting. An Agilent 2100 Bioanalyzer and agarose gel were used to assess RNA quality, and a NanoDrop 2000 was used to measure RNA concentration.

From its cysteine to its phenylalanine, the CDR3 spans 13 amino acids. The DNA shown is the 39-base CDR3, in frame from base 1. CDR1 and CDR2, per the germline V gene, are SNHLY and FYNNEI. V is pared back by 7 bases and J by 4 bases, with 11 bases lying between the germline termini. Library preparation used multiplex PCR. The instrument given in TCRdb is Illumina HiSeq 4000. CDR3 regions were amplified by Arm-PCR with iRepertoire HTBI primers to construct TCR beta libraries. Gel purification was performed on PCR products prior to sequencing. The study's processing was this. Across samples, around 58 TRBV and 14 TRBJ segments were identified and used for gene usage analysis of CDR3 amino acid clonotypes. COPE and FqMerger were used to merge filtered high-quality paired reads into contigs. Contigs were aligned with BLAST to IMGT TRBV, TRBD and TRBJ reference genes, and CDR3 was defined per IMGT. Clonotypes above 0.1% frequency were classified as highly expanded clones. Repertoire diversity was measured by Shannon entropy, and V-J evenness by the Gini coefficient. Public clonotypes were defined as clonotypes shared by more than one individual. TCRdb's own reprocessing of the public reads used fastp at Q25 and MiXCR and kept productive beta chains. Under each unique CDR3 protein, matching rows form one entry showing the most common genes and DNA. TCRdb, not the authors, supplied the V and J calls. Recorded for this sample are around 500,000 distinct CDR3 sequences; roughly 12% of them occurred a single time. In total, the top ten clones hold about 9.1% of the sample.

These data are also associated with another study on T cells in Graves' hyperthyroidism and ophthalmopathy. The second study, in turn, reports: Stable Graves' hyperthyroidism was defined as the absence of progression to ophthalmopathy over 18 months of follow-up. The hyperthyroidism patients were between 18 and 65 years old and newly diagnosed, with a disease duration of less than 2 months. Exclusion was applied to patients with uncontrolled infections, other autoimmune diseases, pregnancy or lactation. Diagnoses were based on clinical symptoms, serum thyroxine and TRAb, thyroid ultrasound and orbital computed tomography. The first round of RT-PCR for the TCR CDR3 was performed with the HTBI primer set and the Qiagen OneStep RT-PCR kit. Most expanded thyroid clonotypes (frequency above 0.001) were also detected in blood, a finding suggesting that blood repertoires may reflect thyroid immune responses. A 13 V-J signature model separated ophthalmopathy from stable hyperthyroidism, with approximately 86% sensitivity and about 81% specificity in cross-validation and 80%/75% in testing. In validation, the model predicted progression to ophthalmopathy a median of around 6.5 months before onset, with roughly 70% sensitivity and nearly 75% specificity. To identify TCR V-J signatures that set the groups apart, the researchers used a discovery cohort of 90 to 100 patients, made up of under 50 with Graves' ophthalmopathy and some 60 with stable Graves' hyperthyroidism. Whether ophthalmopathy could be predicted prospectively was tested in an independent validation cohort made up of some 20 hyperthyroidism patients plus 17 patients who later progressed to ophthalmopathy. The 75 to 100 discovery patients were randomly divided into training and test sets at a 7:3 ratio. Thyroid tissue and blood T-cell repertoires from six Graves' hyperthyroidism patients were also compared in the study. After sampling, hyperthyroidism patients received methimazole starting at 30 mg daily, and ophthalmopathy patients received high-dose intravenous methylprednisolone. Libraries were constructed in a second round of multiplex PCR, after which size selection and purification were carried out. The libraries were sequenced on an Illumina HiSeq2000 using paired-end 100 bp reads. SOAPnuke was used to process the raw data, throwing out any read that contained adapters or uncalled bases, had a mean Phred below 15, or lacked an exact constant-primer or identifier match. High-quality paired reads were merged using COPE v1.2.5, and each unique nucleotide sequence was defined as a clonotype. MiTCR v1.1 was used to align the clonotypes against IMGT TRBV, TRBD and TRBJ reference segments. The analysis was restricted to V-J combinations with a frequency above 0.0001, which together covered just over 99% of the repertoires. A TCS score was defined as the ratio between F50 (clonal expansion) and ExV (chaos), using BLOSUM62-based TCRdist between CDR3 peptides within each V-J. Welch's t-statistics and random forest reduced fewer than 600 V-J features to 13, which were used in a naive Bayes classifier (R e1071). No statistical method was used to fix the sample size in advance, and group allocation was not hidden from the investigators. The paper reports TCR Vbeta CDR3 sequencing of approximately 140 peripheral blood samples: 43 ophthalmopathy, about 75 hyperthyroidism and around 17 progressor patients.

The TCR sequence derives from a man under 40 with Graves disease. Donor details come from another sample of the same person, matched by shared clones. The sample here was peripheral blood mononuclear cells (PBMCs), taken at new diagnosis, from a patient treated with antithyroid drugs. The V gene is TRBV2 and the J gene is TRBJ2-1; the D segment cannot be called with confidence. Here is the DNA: TGTGCCAGCACGCCTCTACCTTACAATGAGCAGTTCTTC. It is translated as CASTPLPYNEQFF.